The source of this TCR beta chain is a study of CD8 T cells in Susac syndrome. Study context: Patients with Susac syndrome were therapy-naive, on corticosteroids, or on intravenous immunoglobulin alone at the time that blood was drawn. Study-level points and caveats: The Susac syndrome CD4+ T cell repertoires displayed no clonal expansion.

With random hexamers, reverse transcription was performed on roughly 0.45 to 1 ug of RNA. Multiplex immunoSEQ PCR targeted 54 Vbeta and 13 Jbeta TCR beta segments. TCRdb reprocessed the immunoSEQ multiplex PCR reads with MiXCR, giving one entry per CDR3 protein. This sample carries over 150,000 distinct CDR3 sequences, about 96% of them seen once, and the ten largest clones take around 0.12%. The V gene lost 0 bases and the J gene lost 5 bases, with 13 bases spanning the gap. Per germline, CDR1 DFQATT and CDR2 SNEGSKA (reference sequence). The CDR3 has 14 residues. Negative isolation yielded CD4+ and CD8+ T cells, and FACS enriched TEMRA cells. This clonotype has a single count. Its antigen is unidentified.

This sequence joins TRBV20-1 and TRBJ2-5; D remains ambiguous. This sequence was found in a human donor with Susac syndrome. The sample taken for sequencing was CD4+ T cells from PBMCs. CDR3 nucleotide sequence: TGCAGTGCTAGAGATTCTCAAGCATCTGAGACCCAGTACTTC. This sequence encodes CSARDSQASETQYF.